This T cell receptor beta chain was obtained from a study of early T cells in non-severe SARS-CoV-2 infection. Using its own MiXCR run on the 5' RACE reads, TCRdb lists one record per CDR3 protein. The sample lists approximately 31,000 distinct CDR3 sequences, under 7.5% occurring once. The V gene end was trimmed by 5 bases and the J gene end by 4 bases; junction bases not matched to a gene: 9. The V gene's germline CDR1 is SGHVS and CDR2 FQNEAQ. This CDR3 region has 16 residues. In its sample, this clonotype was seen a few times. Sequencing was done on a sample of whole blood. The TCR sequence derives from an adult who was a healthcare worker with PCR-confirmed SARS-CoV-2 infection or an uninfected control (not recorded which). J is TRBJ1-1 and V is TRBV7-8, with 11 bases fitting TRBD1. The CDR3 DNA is TGTGCCAGCAGCCCCTCCCGGACAGGGGGCATCACTGAAGCTTTCTTT. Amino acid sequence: CASSPSRTGGITEAFF.